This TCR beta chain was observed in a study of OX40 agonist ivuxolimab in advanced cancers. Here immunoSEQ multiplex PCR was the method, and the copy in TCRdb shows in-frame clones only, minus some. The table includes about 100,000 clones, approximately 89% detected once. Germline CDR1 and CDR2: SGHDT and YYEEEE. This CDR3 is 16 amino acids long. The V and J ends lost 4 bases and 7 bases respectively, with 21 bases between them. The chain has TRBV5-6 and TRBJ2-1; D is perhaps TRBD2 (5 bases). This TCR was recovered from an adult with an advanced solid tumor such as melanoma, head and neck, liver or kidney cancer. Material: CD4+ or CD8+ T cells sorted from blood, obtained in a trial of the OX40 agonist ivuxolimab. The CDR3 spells CASSTFGEADGNEQFF. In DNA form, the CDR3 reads TGTGCCAGCAGCACGTTCGGGGAAGCAGATGGAAATGAGCAGTTCTTC.